Shown below are 29 T cell receptor beta chains from a single sample sequenced in a study of beta chain features in type 1 diabetes. Study observations and caveats: Moderate yet significant TCRB CDR3 shortening was seen in Type 1 diabetes patients in all four CD4+ subsets.

Antigen specificity for these receptors is unknown. Isolated RNA was reverse transcribed in full, so expressed TCRB transcripts were sequenced. Some clones are missing from TCRdb's copy, which holds only in-frame ones; the method was immunoSEQ multiplex PCR. Of about 180,000 clones in the sample, roughly 8% were seen once. Sequencing was carried out using central memory CD4+ T cells from blood. The source is a man aged 18 to 30 with type 1 diabetes.

V gene TRBV11-2 combines with J gene TRBJ2-5; 10 bases map to TRBD2. Germline CDR1 reads SGHAT; CDR2 reads FQNNGV. The J segment lost 5 bases and the V segment lost 4 bases, leaving 16 bases of the junction unmatched. CDR3 size: 18 residues. The CDR3 nucleotides are TGTGCCAGCAGCTCGATACTAGGCAGGGTAGCGGGGGGCGAGACCCAGTACTTC. The encoded protein is CASSSILGRVAGGETQYF.

This clone came up a few times. The genes are TRBV2 and TRBJ1-2; D uncertain. V lost 4 bases and J 2 bases, leaving 17 bases between the germline ends. Per germline, CDR1 SNHLY and CDR2 FYNNEI. CDR3 length equals 16 residues. CDR3 bases: TGTGCCAGCAGTGGTGCTCGAGGCCCAGCAAACTATGGCTACACCTTC. This translates into CASSGARGPANYGYTF.

This clone was recorded a few times. The chain combines TRBV28 with TRBJ1-3; the D gene is possibly TRBD1 (5 bases). The germline V gene has CDR1 MDHEN and CDR2 SYDVKM. V was trimmed by 8 bases and J by 0 bases, leaving 11 bases between them. The CDR3 has 14 residues. The CDR3 bases are TGTGCCAGCTGGCAGGGAACCTCTGGAAACACCATATATTTT. It encodes CASWQGTSGNTIYF.

V and J are TRBV7-2 and TRBJ2-5; 10 nucleotides line up with TRBD2. Germline V gene data show CDR1 as SGHTA and CDR2 as FQGNSA. Losses at the gene ends were 8 bases for V and 4 bases for J; bases not matched to a gene: 16. The CDR3 runs to 17 residues. This CDR3 reads CASSIAGGGAGGETQYF. The CDR3 region has the DNA TGTGCCAGCTCCATAGCGGGGGGAGGGGCCGGTGGAGAGACCCAGTACTTC.

The chain links TRBV5-6 to TRBJ1-5; 11 nucleotides match TRBD1. V lost 4 bases to trimming and J lost 1 base; unmatched junction nucleotides: 7. CDR1 is SGHDT and CDR2 is YYEEEE in the germline V gene. This CDR3 region has 17 residues. In DNA form, the CDR3 reads TGTGCCAGCAGCCTGGGGACAGGGGGTCGGAGCAATCAGCCCCAGCATTTT. Protein: CASSLGTGGRSNQPQHF.

This clone was seen a few times. The chain joins TRBV5-1 to TRBJ2-1; 8 bases line up with TRBD1. The CDR3 spans 15 residues. Germline CDR1 and CDR2: SGHRS and YFSETQ. V was pared by 1 base and J by 2 bases, with 2 bases of the junction left unmatched. The CDR3 DNA follows: TGCGCCAGCAGCTTGCCAGGGGGCCCCTACAATGAGCAGTTCTTC. As protein: CASSLPGGPYNEQFF.

In the case of this clone: Compared with germline, one end of the junction differs, possibly owing to a read error. V and J are TRBV11-2 and TRBJ2-1; D unresolved. CDR3 length: 14 residues. Germline values: CDR1 SGHAT, CDR2 FQNNGV. The CDR3, as DNA: TGCGCCAGCAGCCAAGATTCGCGTACCCCGGAGCAGTTCTTC. It specifies CASSQDSRTPEQFF.

The chain employs TRBV5-1 and TRBJ2-1, with 11 bases lining up with TRBD1. Germline loops: CDR1 SGHRS, CDR2 YFSETQ. Trimming cost V 4 bases and J 4 bases; bases outside gene matches: 4. The CDR3 is 15 amino acids. This chain's CDR3 is CASSAGQGGYNEQFF. DNA of the CDR3: TGCGCCAGCAGCGCGGGACAGGGGGGGTACAATGAGCAGTTCTTC.

CDR3 in DNA: TGTGCTACCCGGTTTCCTCCTCTTTTCTCCTACAATGAGCAGTTCTTC. Its translation: CATRFPPLFSYNEQFF. The V gene is TRBV12-5, the J gene TRBJ2-1; no clear D. The CDR3 spans 16 residues. CDR1 LGHNT and CDR2 FRNRAP come from the germline V gene. The V and J ends lost 10 bases and 0 bases respectively, with 19 bases between them. Based on the CDR3 plus reference TRBV12-5 and TRBJ2-1, the full variable domain is DARVTQTPRHKVTEMGQEVTMRCQPILGHNTVFWYRQTMMQGLELLAYFRNRAPLDDSGMPKDRFSAEMPDATLATLKIQPSEPRDSAVYFCATRFPPLFSYNEQFFGPGTRLTVL.

The chain uses TRBV2 and TRBJ2-5, with unresolved D. There are 13 residues in the CDR3. Germline lookup yields CDR1 SNHLY and CDR2 FYNNEI. Between the trimmed V and J ends, which lost 7 bases and 5 bases, there was a span of 14 bases. The CDR3 region has the DNA TGTGCCAGCAACCCTAGACCGCCGGAGACCCAGTACTTC. It yields the protein CASNPRPPETQYF.

A few counts support this clone. The V and J genes are TRBV27 and TRBJ1-1; no clear D. Germline V CDR1 and CDR2: MNHEY, SMNVEV (reference sequence). CDR3 size: 13 residues. Trimming left V 7 bases short and J 4 bases short, with 13 bases between. CDR3 in amino acids: CASKREPVTEAFF. The CDR3 nucleotides are TGTGCCAGCAAGAGGGAACCGGTCACTGAAGCTTTCTTT.

This chain joins TRBV5-4 and TRBJ2-1; 8 nucleotides line up with TRBD2. CDR1 is SGHNT, CDR2 YYREEE, per germline (reference sequence). This CDR3 region has 17 residues. V trimming: 2 bases; J trimming: 3 bases; junction bases outside the gene matches: 10. The CDR3 here is CASSLSGGGGIYNEQFF. The CDR3 DNA sequence: TGTGCCAGCAGCTTATCGGGGGGGGGAGGTATCTACAATGAGCAGTTCTTC.

This clone was detected a few times. The chain couples TRBV10-3 to TRBJ1-2; D perhaps matches TRBD1 (5 bases). Deletions cut 0 bases from V and 4 bases from J, with 15 bases between. The CDR3 covers 16 residues. Germline V gene sequence: CDR1 ENHRY, CDR2 SYGVKD. CDR3 protein: CAISESGGPAAYGYTF. As DNA, the CDR3 is TGTGCCATCAGTGAGTCGGGGGGACCTGCCGCCTATGGCTACACCTTC.

This chain links TRBV30 with TRBJ2-1, with D possibly TRBD2 on 7 matching bases. V was pared by 8 bases and J by 2 bases, with 19 bases between. The CDR3 length is 15 residues. The germline V gene encodes CDR1 GTSNPN and CDR2 SVGIG (reference sequence). CDR3: CAGVYGGGTYNEQFF. CDR3 sequence (DNA): TGTGCCGGGGTTTATGGGGGGGGCACCTACAATGAGCAGTTCTTC. The full variable domain, its missing parts supplied by reference TRBV30 and TRBJ2-1, is SQTIHQWPATLVQPVGSPLSLECTVEGTSNPNLYWYRQAAGRGLQLLFYSVGIGQISSEVPQNLSASRPQDRQFILSSKKLLLSDSGFYLCAGVYGGGTYNEQFFGPGTRLTVL.

This clone was counted between two and nine times. The gene calls are TRBV14 and TRBJ1-2; TRBD1 is a possible D gene (6 bases). The CDR3 runs 17 residues. In germline, CDR1 is SGHDN, CDR2 FVKESK. V lost 1 base and J lost 4, with 19 bases in between. The CDR3 region is CASSQGLQARGIYGYTF. DNA for the CDR3: TGTGCCAGCAGCCAAGGACTTCAGGCCAGGGGCATCTATGGCTACACCTTC.

This clone has a handful of counts. The V and J genes are TRBV7-2 and TRBJ2-1; D is undetermined. CDR1 is SGHTA and CDR2 is FQGNSA in the germline V gene. V lost 5 bases and J 7 bases, leaving 9 bases between the germline ends. CDR3 length: 12 residues. The CDR3 sequence: CASSLHLNEQFF. CDR3 DNA sequence: TGTGCCAGCAGCCTTCATCTAAATGAGCAGTTCTTC.

There are a few counts of this clone. The chain uses TRBV29-1 and TRBJ2-1, with D perhaps matching TRBD1 (5 bases). CDR3 length: 14 amino acids. CDR1 and CDR2 from the germline V gene are SQVTM and ANQGSEA. V dropped 5 bases and J dropped 0 bases, with 11 bases sitting between them. CDR3: CSVSRQSSYNEQFF. Written as DNA, the CDR3 is TGCAGCGTTTCTCGACAGAGCTCCTACAATGAGCAGTTCTTC.

This clone was detected once. V usage is TRBV5-1 and J usage is TRBJ1-5, with D tentatively TRBD1 (5 bases). The CDR3 has 16 amino acids. The germline CDR1 and CDR2 sequences are SGHRS and YFSETQ. V gave up 4 bases and J gave up 2 bases, with 16 bases separating them. The DNA of the CDR3 is TGCGCCAGCAGCCTCGGGGGGGGGAGTGGCAATCAGCCCCAGCATTTT. This translates into CASSLGGGSGNQPQHF.

The chain recombines TRBV11-2 with TRBJ2-1; D unclear. This CDR3 contains 10 residues. V was clipped by 4 bases and J by 12 bases, with 7 bases between them. The germline V gene encodes CDR1 SGHAT and CDR2 FQNNGV. The DNA for the CDR3 is TGTGCCAGCAGCTCGGTGGTGCAGTTCTTC. It yields the protein CASSSVVQFF.

The chain recombines TRBV30 with TRBJ1-2, with D unresolved. CDR1 is GTSNPN, CDR2 SVGIG, per germline (reference sequence). CDR3 length: 12 residues. The V and J ends lost 5 bases and 5 bases respectively, with 12 bases between them. DNA for the CDR3: TGTGCCTGGGTGCGGGCTATTTATGGCTACACCTTC. Residues: CAWVRAIYGYTF.

This clone was picked up a small number of times. The chain is built from TRBV4-2 and TRBJ2-3, with D possibly being TRBD2 (6 bases). Per the germline V gene, CDR1 is LGHNA and CDR2 is YNFKEQ. The CDR3 loop spans 18 amino acids. Trimming left V 1 base short and J 0 bases short, with 17 bases between. DNA of the CDR3: TGTGCCAGCAGCCAAGCCGCAGGAGGGGACGGTAGCACAGATACGCAGTATTTT. Encoded protein: CASSQAAGGDGSTDTQYF.

This chain connects TRBV19 to TRBJ2-6; a weak D match, TRBD1 (5 bases). CDR3 length equals 15 residues. Trimming took 7 bases from V and 2 from J, leaving 12 bases between them. CDR1 is LNHDA, CDR2 SQIVND, per germline (reference sequence). In nucleotides, the CDR3 is TGTGCCAGTACCGGCGGCAGGGCTGGGGCCAACGTCCTGACTTTC. Its protein product is CASTGGRAGANVLTF.

This clone was seen only a few times. The V and J genes are TRBV10-3 and TRBJ2-2; TRBD2 matches 13 bases. Trimming removed 3 bases from V and 0 bases from J; junction bases left unmatched: 4. The germline CDR1 and CDR2 sequences are ENHRY and SYGVKD. CDR3 length: 18 residues. The CDR3 nucleotides read TGTGCCATCAGTGACCGGACTAGCGGGAGAACGAACACCGGGGAGCTGTTTTTT. This translates into CAISDRTSGRTNTGELFF.

The chain is built from TRBV25-1 and TRBJ2-1; a weak D match, TRBD2 (6 bases). CDR1 is MGHDK, CDR2 SYGVNS, per germline. V was cut by 5 bases and J by 3 bases, with 20 bases left in between. CDR3 length: 17 amino acids. CDR3 nucleotides: TGTGCCAGCAGTTCAGAAAGTGGGCGGGGATTCTACAATGAGCAGTTCTTC. It encodes CASSSESGRGFYNEQFF.

This clone was recorded a few times. The genes are TRBV19 and TRBJ2-1; D is ambiguous. The CDR3 extends over 12 amino acids. The germline CDR1 and CDR2 sequences are LNHDA and SQIVND (reference sequence). V was pared by 9 bases and J by 9 bases, with 15 bases between. The CDR3 nucleotides are TGTGCCAGCTCTTCCAAATCCGGTGAGCAGTTCTTC. It translates to CASSSKSGEQFF. Drawing the rest from reference TRBV19 and TRBJ2-1, the complete variable domain is DGGITQSPKYLFRKEGQNVTLSCEQNLNHDAMYWYRQDPGQGLRLIYYSQIVNDFQKGDIAEGYSVSREKKESFPLTVTSAQKNPTAFYLCASSSKSGEQFFGPGTRLTVL.

The gene calls are TRBV10-3 and TRBJ2-4; tentative D call: TRBD1 (6 bases). CDR3 length equals 13 residues. Trimming cost V 4 bases and J 6 bases, with 10 bases left between them. Germline loops: CDR1 ENHRY, CDR2 SYGVKD. CDR3 in DNA: TGTGCCATCAGTGGGGACAACGTAAACATTCAGTACTTC. The encoded protein is CAISGDNVNIQYF.

The chain carries TRBV5-6 and TRBJ1-6, with D hard to call. This CDR3 has 16 amino acids. The V end was cut by 4 bases, the J end by 0 bases, with 11 bases between. CDR1 and CDR2 from the germline V gene are SGHDT and YYEEEE. The CDR3 loop reads CASSDYGSSYNSPLHF. The CDR3 region has the DNA TGTGCCAGCAGCGACTATGGGAGCTCCTATAATTCACCCCTCCACTTT.

This clone has only a few counts. The chain is built from TRBV7-9 and TRBJ2-1, with D perhaps matching TRBD2 (6 bases). CDR3 size: 16 residues. Between the trimmed V and J ends, which lost 3 bases and 3 bases, there was a span of 15 bases. The V gene's germline CDR1 is SEHNR and CDR2 FQNEAQ (reference sequence). The CDR3 loop reads CASSFALAAIYNEQFF. The DNA of the CDR3 is TGTGCCAGCAGCTTTGCCTTAGCGGCAATCTACAATGAGCAGTTCTTC.

The CDR3 reads CASRYSGTVGKLFF. For the CDR3, the DNA is TGTGCCAGCAGATACTCTGGCACAGTGGGAAAACTGTTTTTT. V and J are TRBV7-2 and TRBJ1-4; D call uncertain. This CDR3 comprises 14 residues. The germline gives CDR1 SGHTA, CDR2 FQGNSA. Trimming cost V 6 bases and J 10 bases, with 18 bases left between them.